One TCR beta chain is described in this entry. Its antigen is not identified. The data were taken from a study of T cell repertoires in cytomegalovirus infection. Study information: Public signatures in TCR beta pointed to CMV infection and matching HLA type.

This CDR3 spans 15 amino acids. From germline, CDR1 is MGHDK and CDR2 SYGVNS. J gave up 4 bases and V 3 bases, and 3 bases lay outside the gene matches. Via MiXCR, TCRdb re-called the reads, giving one row per CDR3 protein. The sample contains about 130,000 distinct CDR3 sequences, roughly a quarter of which appear only once. Study observations and caveats: Within the response measured ex vivo, HLA-C-restricted CMV-specific TCR beta clonotypes were dominant.

The TCR comes from a human donor in good health (CMV status not recorded). Some clones in this sample may be carry-over from other donors' samples. Material for sequencing was PBMCs, sequenced either directly or after in vitro stimulation (not recorded which). The rearrangement links TRBV25-1 to TRBJ2-7; TRBD2 matches 13 bases. The CDR3: CASSDRLAGGYEQYF. CDR3 DNA sequence: TGTGCCAGCAGTGACCGACTAGCGGGAGGTTACGAGCAGTACTTC.